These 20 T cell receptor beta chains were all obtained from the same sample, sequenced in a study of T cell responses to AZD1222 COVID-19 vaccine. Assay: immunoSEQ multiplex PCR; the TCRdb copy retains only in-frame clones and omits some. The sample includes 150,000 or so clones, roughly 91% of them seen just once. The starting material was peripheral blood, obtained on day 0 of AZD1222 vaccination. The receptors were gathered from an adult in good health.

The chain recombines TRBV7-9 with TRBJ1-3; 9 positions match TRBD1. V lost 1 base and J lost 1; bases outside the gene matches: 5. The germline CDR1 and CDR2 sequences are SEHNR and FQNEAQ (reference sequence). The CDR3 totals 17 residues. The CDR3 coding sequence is TGTGCCAGCAGCTTAGGGACAGGGGCCGGATCTGGAAACACCATATATTTT. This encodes CASSLGTGAGSGNTIYF.

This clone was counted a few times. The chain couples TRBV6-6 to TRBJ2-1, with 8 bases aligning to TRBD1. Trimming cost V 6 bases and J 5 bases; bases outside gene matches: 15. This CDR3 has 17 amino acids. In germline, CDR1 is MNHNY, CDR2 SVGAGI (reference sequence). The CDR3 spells CASRRGNSGGMNNEQFF. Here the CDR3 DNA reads TGTGCCAGCAGACGAGGAAATTCAGGGGGCATGAACAATGAGCAGTTCTTC.

The CDR3 reads CASSFINTIYF. The DNA of the CDR3 is TGTGCCAGCAGTTTTATAAACACCATATATTTT. The V gene is TRBV12-3 or TRBV12-4, the J gene TRBJ1-3; D not resolved. This CDR3 is built from 11 residues. Trimming took off 3 bases at V and 6 bases at J, with 3 bases between the two ends.

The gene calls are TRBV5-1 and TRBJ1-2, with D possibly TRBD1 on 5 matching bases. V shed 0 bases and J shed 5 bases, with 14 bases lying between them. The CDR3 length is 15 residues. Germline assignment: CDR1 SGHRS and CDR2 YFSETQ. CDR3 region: CASSLGGTDDYGYTF. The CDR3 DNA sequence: TGCGCCAGCAGCTTGGGTGGGACTGATGATTATGGCTACACCTTC.

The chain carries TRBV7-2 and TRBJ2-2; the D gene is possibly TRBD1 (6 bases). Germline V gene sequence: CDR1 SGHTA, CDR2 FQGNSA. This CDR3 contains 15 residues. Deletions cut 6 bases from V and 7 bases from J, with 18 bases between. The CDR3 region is CASSFTGTQGGELFF. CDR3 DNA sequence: TGTGCCAGCAGTTTTACCGGGACACAAGGCGGGGAGCTGTTTTTT.

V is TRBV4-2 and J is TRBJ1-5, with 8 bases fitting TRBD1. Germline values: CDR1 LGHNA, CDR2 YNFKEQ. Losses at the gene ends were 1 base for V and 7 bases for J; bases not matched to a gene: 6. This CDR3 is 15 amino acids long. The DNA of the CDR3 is TGTGCCAGCAGCCAAGGCGACAGGGGCACCCAGCCCCAGCATTTT. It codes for CASSQGDRGTQPQHF.

In DNA, the CDR3 is TGTGCCAGCACCCCAATAGCTTTGGAGATAGCGGACACCGGGGAGCTGTTTTTT. Protein: CASTPIALEIADTGELFF. The chain is built from TRBV28 and TRBJ2-2, with a possible D match to TRBD2 (6 bases). Germline V lookup: CDR1 MDHEN, CDR2 SYDVKM. The CDR3 consists of 18 residues. V lost 7 bases and J 3 bases, leaving 24 bases between the germline ends.

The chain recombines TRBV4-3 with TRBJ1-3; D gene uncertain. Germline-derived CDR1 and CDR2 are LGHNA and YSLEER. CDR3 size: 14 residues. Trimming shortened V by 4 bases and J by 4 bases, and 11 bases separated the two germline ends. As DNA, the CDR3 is TGCGCCAGCAGCCTTAGGGTGGGCGGAAACACCATATATTTT. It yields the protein CASSLRVGGNTIYF.

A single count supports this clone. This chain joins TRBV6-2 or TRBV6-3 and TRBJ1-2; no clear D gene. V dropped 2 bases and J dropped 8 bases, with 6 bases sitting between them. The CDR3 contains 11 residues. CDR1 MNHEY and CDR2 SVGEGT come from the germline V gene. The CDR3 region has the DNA TGTGCCAGCAGTTACAGCGAGGGCTACACCTTC. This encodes CASSYSEGYTF.

The CDR3 nucleotides read TGTGCCTGGAGTATGTCCAACCAAGAGACCCAGTACTTC. This encodes CAWSMSNQETQYF. The V call is TRBV30, the J call TRBJ2-5; D is ambiguous. CDR3 length equals 13 residues. V was trimmed by 2 bases and J by 0 bases, leaving 7 bases between them. CDR1 and CDR2 from the germline V gene are GTSNPN and SVGIG (reference sequence). Filled out from reference TRBV30 and TRBJ2-5, the complete variable domain reads SQTIHQWPATLVQPVGSPLSLECTVEGTSNPNLYWYRQAAGRGLQLLFYSVGIGQISSEVPQNLSASRPQDRQFILSSKKLLLSDSGFYLCAWSMSNQETQYFGPGTRLLVL.

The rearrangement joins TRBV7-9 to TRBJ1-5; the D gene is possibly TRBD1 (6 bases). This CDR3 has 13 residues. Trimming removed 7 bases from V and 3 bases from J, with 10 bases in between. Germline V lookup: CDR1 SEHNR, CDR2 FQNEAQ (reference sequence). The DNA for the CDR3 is TGTGCCAGCACCAGGGGTGTCAATCAGCCCCAGCATTTT. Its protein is CASTRGVNQPQHF.

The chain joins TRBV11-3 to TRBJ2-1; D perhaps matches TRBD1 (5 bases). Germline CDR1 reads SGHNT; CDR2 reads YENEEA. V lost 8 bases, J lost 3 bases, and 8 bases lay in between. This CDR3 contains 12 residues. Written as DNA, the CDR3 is TGTGCCAGCGGGGCTAACTACAATGAGCAGTTCTTC. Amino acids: CASGANYNEQFF.

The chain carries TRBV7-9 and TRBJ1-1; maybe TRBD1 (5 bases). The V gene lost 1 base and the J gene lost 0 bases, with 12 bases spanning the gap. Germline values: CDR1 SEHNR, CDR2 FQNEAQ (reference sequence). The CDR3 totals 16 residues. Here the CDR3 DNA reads TGTGCCAGCAGCTTAGGGGAACAGGCCTTGAACACTGAAGCTTTCTTT. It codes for CASSLGEQALNTEAFF.

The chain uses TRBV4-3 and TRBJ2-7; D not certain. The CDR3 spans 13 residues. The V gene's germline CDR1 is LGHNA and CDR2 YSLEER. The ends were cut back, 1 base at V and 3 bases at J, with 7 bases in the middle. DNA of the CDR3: TGCGCCAGCAGCCAAGGCCGGAGCTACGAGCAGTACTTC. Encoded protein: CASSQGRSYEQYF.

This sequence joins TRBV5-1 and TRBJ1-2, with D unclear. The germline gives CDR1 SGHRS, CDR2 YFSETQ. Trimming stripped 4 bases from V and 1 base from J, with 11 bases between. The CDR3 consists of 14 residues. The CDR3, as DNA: TGCGCCAGCAGCCTCACCGGGGATAACTATGGCTACACCTTC. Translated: CASSLTGDNYGYTF.

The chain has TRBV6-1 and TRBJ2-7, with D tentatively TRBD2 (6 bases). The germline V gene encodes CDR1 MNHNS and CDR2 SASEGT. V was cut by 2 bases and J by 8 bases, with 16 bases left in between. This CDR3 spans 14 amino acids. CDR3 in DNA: TGTGCCAGCAGTGAAATTAGCGGACCAGTCCAGCAGTACTTC. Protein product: CASSEISGPVQQYF.

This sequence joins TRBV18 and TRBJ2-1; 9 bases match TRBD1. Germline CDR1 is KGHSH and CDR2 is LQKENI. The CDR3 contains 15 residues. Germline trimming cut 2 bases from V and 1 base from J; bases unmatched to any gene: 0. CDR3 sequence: CASSPGTGSYNEQFF. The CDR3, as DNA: TGTGCCAGCTCACCAGGGACAGGGTCCTACAATGAGCAGTTCTTC. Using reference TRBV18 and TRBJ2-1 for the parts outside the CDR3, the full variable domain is NAGVMQNPRHLVRRRGQEARLRCSPMKGHSHVYWYRQLPEEGLKFMVYLQKENIIDESGMPKERFSAEFPKEGPSILRIQQVVRGDSAAYFCASSPGTGSYNEQFFGPGTRLTVL.

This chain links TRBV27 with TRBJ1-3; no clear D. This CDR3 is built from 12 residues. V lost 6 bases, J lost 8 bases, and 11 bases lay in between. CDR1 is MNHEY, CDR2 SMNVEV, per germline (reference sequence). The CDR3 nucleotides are TGTGCCAGCAGCCCTAGCGGAGACACCATATATTTT. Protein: CASSPSGDTIYF.

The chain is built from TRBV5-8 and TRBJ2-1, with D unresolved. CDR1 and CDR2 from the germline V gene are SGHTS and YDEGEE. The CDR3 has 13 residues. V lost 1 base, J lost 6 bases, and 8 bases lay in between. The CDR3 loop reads CASSLTLTNEQFF. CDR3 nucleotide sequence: TGTGCCAGCAGCTTGACCCTAACCAATGAGCAGTTCTTC.

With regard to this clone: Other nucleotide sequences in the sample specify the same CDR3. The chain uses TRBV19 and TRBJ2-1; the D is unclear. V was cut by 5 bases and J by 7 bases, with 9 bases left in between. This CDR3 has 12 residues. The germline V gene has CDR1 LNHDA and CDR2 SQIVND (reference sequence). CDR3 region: CASSRTANEQFF. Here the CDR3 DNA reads TGTGCCAGTAGTCGGACCGCGAATGAGCAGTTCTTC. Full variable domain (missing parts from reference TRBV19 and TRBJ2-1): DGGITQSPKYLFRKEGQNVTLSCEQNLNHDAMYWYRQDPGQGLRLIYYSQIVNDFQKGDIAEGYSVSREKKESFPLTVTSAQKNPTAFYLCASSRTANEQFFGPGTRLTVL.